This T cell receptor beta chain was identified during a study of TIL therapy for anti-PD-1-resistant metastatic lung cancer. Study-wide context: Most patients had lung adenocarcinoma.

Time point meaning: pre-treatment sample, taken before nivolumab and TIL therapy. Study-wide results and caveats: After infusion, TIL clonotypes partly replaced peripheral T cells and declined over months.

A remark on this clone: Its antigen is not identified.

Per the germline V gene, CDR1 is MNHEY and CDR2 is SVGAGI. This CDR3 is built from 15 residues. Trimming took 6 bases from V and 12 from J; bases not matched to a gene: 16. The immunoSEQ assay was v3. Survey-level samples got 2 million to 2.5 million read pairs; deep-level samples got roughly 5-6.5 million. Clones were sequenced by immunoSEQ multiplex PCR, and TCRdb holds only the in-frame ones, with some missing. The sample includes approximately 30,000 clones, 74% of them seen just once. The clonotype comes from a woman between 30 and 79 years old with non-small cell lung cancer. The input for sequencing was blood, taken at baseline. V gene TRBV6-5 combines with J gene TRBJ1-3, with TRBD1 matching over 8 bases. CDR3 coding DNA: TGTGCCAGCAGCGCTTCCGGGACAGGAGTGTACGGCATATATTTT. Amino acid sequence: CASSASGTGVYGIYF.